Presented here are 17 T cell receptor beta chains from one specimen sequenced in a study of post-analysis software for immune sequencing data. Overall study findings and caveats: About five TRBV segments, including TRBV5-6, TRBV5-1 and TRBV20-1, were more frequent in patients than controls.

Antigen specificity for these receptors is unknown. Every TCR beta cDNA library bore unique molecular identifiers. TCRdb redid the calling of the PCR reads with MiXCR, one entry per CDR3 protein. The sample gives around 440,000 distinct CDR3 sequences, roughly 45% of which show up once; about 12% is in the top ten. Sequenced input: blood. The receptors originated from a girl between 10 and 17 years old with multiple sclerosis.

V and J are TRBV6-5 and TRBJ2-3; 7 bases fit TRBD2. CDR1 is MNHEY, CDR2 SVGAGI, per germline. The CDR3 loop spans 15 amino acids. Trimming removed 5 bases from V and 3 bases from J; junction bases left unmatched: 8. CDR3 in amino acids: CASSQRLALTDTQYF. The CDR3 coding sequence is TGTGCCAGCAGTCAGCGACTAGCTCTGACAGATACGCAGTATTTT.

The rearrangement joins TRBV4-3 to TRBJ2-7, with 12 nucleotides matching TRBD2. V trimming: 0 bases; J trimming: 4 bases; junction bases outside the gene matches: 4. Germline lookup yields CDR1 LGHNA and CDR2 YSLEER. The CDR3 consists of 16 residues. CDR3 sequence: CASSQDQTSGRYEQYF. In nucleotides, the CDR3 is TGCGCCAGCAGCCAAGATCAGACTAGCGGGAGATACGAGCAGTACTTC.

The chain recombines TRBV12-3 or TRBV12-4 with TRBJ2-7; TRBD1 matches 9 bases. V shed 2 bases and J 3 bases; nucleotides not matched to a gene: 5. CDR3 length equals 15 residues. Here the CDR3 DNA reads TGTGCCAGCAGTTTACCCGGGACAGGGTACTACGAGCAGTACTTC. Translation gives CASSLPGTGYYEQYF.

The chain joins TRBV6-1 to TRBJ2-3, with TRBD2 as a possible D gene (6 bases). Trimming pared 5 bases from V and 3 bases from J, leaving 21 bases between. This CDR3 has 17 amino acids. Germline CDR1 and CDR2: MNHNS and SASEGT. CDR3 amino acids: CASSPLGGGTGTDTQYF. The CDR3 DNA follows: TGTGCCAGCAGTCCCCTTGGAGGAGGGACGGGGACAGATACGCAGTATTTT.

The chain uses TRBV15 and TRBJ2-1; 7 bases line up with TRBD2. Losses at the gene ends were 3 bases for V and 4 bases for J; bases not matched to a gene: 6. Germline assignment: CDR1 LNHNV and CDR2 YYDKDF (reference sequence). The CDR3 is 15 residues long. The CDR3 sequence: CATSSGLADYNEQFF. CDR3 bases: TGTGCCACCAGCAGTGGGCTAGCGGATTACAATGAGCAGTTCTTC.

V gene TRBV12-5 combines with J gene TRBJ1-4; D is ambiguous. CDR1 and CDR2 from the germline V gene are LGHNT and FRNRAP. CDR3 length: 17 amino acids. V dropped 5 bases and J dropped 1 base, with 17 bases sitting between them. The DNA for the CDR3 is TGTGCTAGTGGTCCCAAGAGAGCTACCGAAACTAATGAAAAACTGTTTTTT. Protein: CASGPKRATETNEKLFF.

V is TRBV27 and J is TRBJ1-2, with 8 bases that match TRBD1. Germline CDR1 reads MNHEY; CDR2 reads SMNVEV (reference sequence). Trimming cost V 4 bases and J 6 bases; bases outside gene matches: 16. This CDR3 is 17 amino acids long. For the CDR3, the DNA is TGTGCCAGCAGTTCCGAGACAGGGGTCGAGGGCTTGCATGGCTACACCTTC. Protein: CASSSETGVEGLHGYTF.

The rearrangement joins TRBV4-1 to TRBJ2-7; 13 bases match TRBD2. The germline V gene has CDR1 MGHRA and CDR2 YSYEKL. The V gene end was trimmed by 3 bases and the J gene end by 7 bases; junction bases not matched to a gene: 9. The CDR3 length is 16 residues. The CDR3 loop reads CASSHETSGRTDEQYF. The CDR3 coding sequence is TGCGCCAGCAGCCACGAGACTAGCGGGAGGACCGATGAGCAGTACTTC.

The chain uses TRBV15 and TRBJ2-1; 7 positions agree with TRBD2. Per the germline V gene, CDR1 is LNHNV and CDR2 is YYDKDF (reference sequence). The CDR3 runs 13 residues. V lost 5 bases and J lost 8; bases outside the gene matches: 6. The CDR3 region is CATSSQRGDEQFF. In DNA form, the CDR3 reads TGTGCCACCAGCTCCCAGCGGGGCGATGAGCAGTTCTTC.

A few counts support this clonotype. This rearrangement joins TRBV7-2 to TRBJ1-5; no clear D. V gave up 3 bases and J gave up 5 bases, with 8 bases separating them. This CDR3 has 13 residues. The germline gives CDR1 SGHTA, CDR2 FQGNSA. The CDR3: CASSFGRDQPQHF. The CDR3, as DNA: TGTGCCAGCAGCTTTGGAAGGGATCAGCCCCAGCATTTT. The full variable domain, its missing parts supplied by reference TRBV7-2 and TRBJ1-5, is GAGVSQSPSNKVTEKGKDVELRCDPISGHTALYWYRQSLGQGLEFLIYFQGNSAPDKSGLPSDRFSAERTGGSVSTLTIQRTQQEDSAVYLCASSFGRDQPQHFGDGTRLSIL.

This chain uses TRBV7-3 with TRBJ1-2, with 7 nucleotides matching TRBD1. The CDR3 extends over 16 amino acids. Germline-derived CDR1 and CDR2 are SGHTA and FQGTGA. The junction had 12 bases not matched to a gene; V was cut back by 4 bases and J by 4 bases. The CDR3 coding sequence is TGTGCCAGCAGCTCCAACAGCATCCGGGACAGCTATGGCTACACCTTC. Translation gives CASSSNSIRDSYGYTF.

The CDR3: CASTTGDRVQGSIQYF. The DNA for the CDR3 is TGTGCCAGCACCACCGGGGACAGGGTCCAAGGGAGCATTCAGTACTTC. The rearrangement uses TRBV12-3 or TRBV12-4 and TRBJ2-7, with 9 bases aligning to TRBD1. The DNA end is a closer match to TRBJ2-4, so the J assignment may be wrong. CDR3 size: 16 residues.

This sequence joins TRBV20-1 and TRBJ2-7; 8 bases line up with TRBD2. The CDR3 contains 15 residues. Trimming at V came to 8 bases and at J to 0 bases, leaving 12 bases not matched to a gene. CDR1 and CDR2 (germline): DFQATT, SNEGSKA (reference sequence). CDR3: CSIAGGGTPSYEQYF. The CDR3 region has the DNA TGCAGTATCGCGGGGGGCGGGACCCCCTCCTACGAGCAGTACTTC.

The table lists this clonotype with a few counts. The chain recombines TRBV7-9 with TRBJ2-7, with a weak D call TRBD2 (6 bases). The CDR3 length is 16 residues. Germline V gene sequence: CDR1 SEHNR, CDR2 FQNEAQ (reference sequence). Between the trimmed V and J ends, which lost 0 bases and 0 bases, there was a span of 12 bases. This CDR3 is CASSLAAGSPSYEQYF. The CDR3 region has the DNA TGTGCCAGCAGCTTAGCTGCCGGGAGTCCCTCCTACGAGCAGTACTTC.

The chain recombines TRBV7-9 with TRBJ2-7, with D perhaps TRBD2 (5 bases). Germline lookup yields CDR1 SEHNR and CDR2 FQNEAQ (reference sequence). The CDR3 runs 14 residues. V was clipped by 8 bases and J by 1 base, with 15 bases between them. CDR3 region: CASGLSAGSYEQYF. CDR3 coding DNA: TGTGCCAGCGGACTTTCGGCGGGTTCCTACGAGCAGTACTTC.

This chain connects TRBV18 to TRBJ2-1; 10 nucleotides align to TRBD2. The CDR3 length is 15 residues. V gave up 3 bases and J gave up 6 bases; unmatched junction bases: 5. Germline CDR1 and CDR2: KGHSH and LQKENI. The CDR3 sequence: CASSPAAGGVNEQFF. The CDR3 coding sequence is TGTGCCAGCTCACCGGCAGCGGGAGGGGTCAATGAGCAGTTCTTC.

V usage is TRBV5-1 and J usage is TRBJ2-1, with 7 nucleotides matching TRBD2. The CDR3 is made up of 14 amino acids. Germline V gives CDR1 SGHRS, CDR2 YFSETQ. Unmatched junction bases numbered 5, after V lost 1 base and J lost 7 bases. DNA of the CDR3: TGCGCCAGCAGCTTGATAAAGGGAGGGAATGAGCAGTTCTTC. Protein sequence: CASSLIKGGNEQFF.